This T cell receptor (beta chain) was found in a study of blood T cell repertoires in COVID-19. CDR3 size: 13 residues. Looked up from germline, CDR1 is MDHEN and CDR2 is SYDVKM. The V and J ends lost 9 bases and 10 bases, in that order; junction bases with no gene match: 8. Sequencing was performed with immunoSEQ multiplex PCR; in TCRdb, only in-frame clones are kept and a portion is missing. The data hold 150,000 to 200,000 clones, with roughly three quarters observed a single time. Sequences were obtained from peripheral blood. V gene TRBV28 combines with J gene TRBJ1-6; TRBD1 aligns across 8 bases. The TCR comes from a man aged 55 to 70 with active or convalescent COVID-19. CDR3 protein: CASTQGVGSPLHF. DNA of the CDR3: TGTGCCAGTACACAGGGGGTAGGATCACCCCTCCACTTT.